This T cell receptor beta chain is from a study of identical twins. TCRdb fed the 5' RACE reads into MiXCR, producing one record per CDR3 protein. The data show some 730,000 distinct CDR3 sequences, around a sixth seen once. This CDR3 has 17 amino acids. V lost 0 bases and J 4 bases, leaving 16 bases between the germline ends. General study points: Out-of-frame beta sequences exhibited a weaker degree of excess twin sharing.

This clonotype occurred a few times. Its antigen is as yet unknown. These data also formed part of another study, on T cells expressing NK-cell markers.

The TCR sequence derives from a woman aged 18-35 years in good health. Sequences were obtained from PBMCs. This rearrangement joins TRBV12-3 or TRBV12-4 to TRBJ2-1, with D perhaps TRBD1 (6 bases). CDR3 sequence (DNA): TGTGCCAGCAGTTTAGCTCGGACAGCAGCTCGGTACAATGAGCAGTTCTTC. Protein: CASSLARTAARYNEQFF.